This T cell receptor (beta chain) is from a study of blood T cell repertoires in COVID-19. CDR1 is LNHDA, CDR2 SQIVND, per germline (reference sequence). There are 15 residues in the CDR3. Trimming at V came to 1 base and at J to 8 bases, leaving 5 bases not matched to a gene. Using immunoSEQ multiplex PCR, the repertoire was profiled, and TCRdb retains in-frame clones only, with some absent. The sample consists of hundreds of thousands of clones, roughly nine tenths of them appearing once. The table lists this clone with a few counts. The sequence came from a young woman who had recovered from COVID-19. Material: PBMCs or T cells enriched from blood (not recorded which). The gene calls are TRBV19 and TRBJ2-1, with TRBD2 matching 10 bases. CDR3 coding DNA: TGTGCCAGTAGTATAGTGGGGCTAGCGGGGGATGAGCAGTTCTTC. Amino acid sequence: CASSIVGLAGDEQFF.